The 17 T cell receptor beta chains listed next were all sequenced from one sample in a study of cytomegalovirus exposure and HLA in healthy donors. The PCR employed 60 Vbeta primers together with 13 Jbeta primers. TCRdb's copy holds only in-frame clones and misses some; the assay was immunoSEQ multiplex PCR. With roughly 190,000 clones in the sample, the ten largest clones hold 0.7% to 1%. Sequenced sample: PBMCs. The receptors were sampled from a woman aged 18-29 years in good health and CMV-seropositive.

The rearrangement uses TRBV5-1 and TRBJ2-7; TRBD1 aligns across 7 bases. The CDR3 length is 14 residues. CDR1 is SGHRS, CDR2 YFSETQ, per germline. J gave up 7 bases and V 2 bases, and 9 bases lay outside the gene matches. This CDR3 is CASSFRDSREEQYF. In DNA, the CDR3 is TGCGCCAGCAGCTTCCGGGACAGCCGGGAAGAGCAGTACTTC.

The J gene is TRBJ1-5, the V gene TRBV6-9, with D possibly being TRBD1 (6 bases). From germline, CDR1 is MNHGY and CDR2 SVAAGI. CDR3 size: 14 residues. Trimming removed 8 bases from V and 4 bases from J, with 15 bases in between. The chain's CDR3 is CASGLGQKNQPQHF. CDR3 in DNA: TGTGCCAGCGGATTGGGACAAAAAAATCAGCCCCAGCATTTT.

This sequence joins TRBV9 and TRBJ1-2; maybe TRBD1 (6 bases). V was clipped by 0 bases and J by 6 bases, with 12 bases between them. Per germline, CDR1 SGDLS and CDR2 YYNGEE. The CDR3 contains 14 residues. This CDR3 reads CASSVDQGRDGYTF. The CDR3 nucleotides read TGTGCCAGCAGCGTAGACCAGGGGAGGGATGGCTACACCTTC.

This sequence joins TRBV28 and TRBJ2-7, with 7 bases matching TRBD1. Germline trimming cut 4 bases from V and 6 bases from J; bases unmatched to any gene: 9. This CDR3 spans 14 amino acids. In germline, CDR1 is MDHEN, CDR2 SYDVKM. In DNA form, the CDR3 reads TGTGCCAGCAGTTCCCTGACAGGGTCCACCGAGCAGTACTTC. It encodes CASSSLTGSTEQYF.

In nucleotides, the CDR3 is TGTGCCAGCAGTCAGGGGACAGTTAGCAATCAGCCCCAGCATTTT. This codes for CASSQGTVSNQPQHF. The chain uses TRBV6-6 and TRBJ1-5; 7 bases match TRBD1. Germline assignment: CDR1 MNHNY and CDR2 SVGAGI (reference sequence). This CDR3 spans 15 amino acids. The V and J ends lost 5 bases and 0 bases, in that order; junction bases with no gene match: 4.

In DNA, the CDR3 is TGTGCCAGCTCACCATCCTCAGGGGAAGGGGGGCAGTACTTC. Its protein is CASSPSSGEGGQYF. V is TRBV18 and J is TRBJ2-7; D might be TRBD1 (6 bases). The CDR3 sequence is 14 residues long. With 2 bases removed from V and 9 bases from J, the gap between germline ends came to 17 bases. Germline V lookup: CDR1 KGHSH, CDR2 LQKENI.

J is TRBJ1-2 and V is TRBV4-1; D is unclear. The V gene's germline CDR1 is MGHRA and CDR2 YSYEKL. This CDR3 contains 13 residues. Trimming cost V 4 bases and J 8 bases, with 14 bases left between them. The CDR3 reads CASSRASSRGYTF. CDR3 sequence (DNA): TGCGCCAGCAGCCGGGCCTCGTCTCGGGGCTACACCTTC.

The genes are TRBV18 and TRBJ2-7; possibly TRBD1 for D (9 bases). Germline-derived CDR1 and CDR2 are KGHSH and LQKENI. CDR3 size: 17 residues. Between the trimmed V and J ends, which lost 9 bases and 3 bases, there was a span of 27 bases. The CDR3 loop is CARPGGTGLTLDYEQYF. CDR3 bases: TGTGCCAGACCGGGAGGGACAGGGCTTACACTGGACTACGAGCAGTACTTC.

The DNA for the CDR3 is TGCGCCAGCCAAATACTCCCAAGCTCCTACAATGAGCAGTTCTTC. Its protein is CASQILPSSYNEQFF. The rearrangement joins TRBV5-1 to TRBJ2-1; D gene uncertain. The CDR3 has 15 residues. Germline values: CDR1 SGHRS, CDR2 YFSETQ. The V end was cut by 7 bases, the J end by 0 bases, with 14 bases between.

The chain recombines TRBV15 with TRBJ1-4; no firm D call. The germline V gene has CDR1 LNHNV and CDR2 YYDKDF (reference sequence). This CDR3 contains 13 residues. Trimming removed 1 base at V and 8 bases at J, with 8 bases between. The CDR3 sequence: CATSRGQVEKLFF. The CDR3 DNA reads as TGTGCCACCAGCAGAGGTCAGGTCGAAAAACTGTTTTTT.

This chain connects TRBV5-4 to TRBJ2-5; 10 bases are a match to TRBD1. The CDR3 totals 14 residues. CDR1 and CDR2 (germline): SGHNT, YYREEE (reference sequence). V trimming: 4 bases; J trimming: 7 bases; junction bases outside the gene matches: 7. The chain's CDR3 is CASSAGQGSGTQYF. The CDR3 bases are TGTGCCAGCAGCGCGGGACAGGGGAGCGGGACCCAGTACTTC.

This chain connects TRBV2 to TRBJ1-2; TRBD1 aligns across 10 bases. The CDR3 runs 16 residues. CDR1 and CDR2 (germline): SNHLY, FYNNEI. The junction had 7 bases not matched to a gene; V was cut back by 0 bases and J by 6 bases. The CDR3: CASSEAAGQGLDGYTF. The CDR3 nucleotides read TGTGCCAGCAGTGAAGCGGCGGGACAGGGGCTCGATGGCTACACCTTC.

The chain uses TRBV6-1 and TRBJ2-3, with D possibly being TRBD2 (7 bases). CDR3 size: 14 residues. Between the trimmed V and J ends, which lost 5 bases and 6 bases, there was a span of 15 bases. Per germline, CDR1 MNHNS and CDR2 SASEGT. DNA for the CDR3: TGTGCCAGCAGTCCTGGGAGGGGGGGGGATACGCAGTATTTT. Translated, it gives CASSPGRGGDTQYF.

The rearrangement uses TRBV5-1 and TRBJ2-7; D not certain. Looked up from germline, CDR1 is SGHRS and CDR2 is YFSETQ. V lost 3 bases and J 1 base, leaving 11 bases between the germline ends. The CDR3 is made up of 14 amino acids. CDR3 bases: TGCGCCAGCAGCTACACCCTTCAATCCTACGAGCAGTACTTC. The encoded protein is CASSYTLQSYEQYF.

This chain links TRBV5-1 with TRBJ2-1; TRBD2 aligns across 8 bases. The germline V gene has CDR1 SGHRS and CDR2 YFSETQ. V was pared by 3 bases and J by 9 bases, with 14 bases of the junction left unmatched. This CDR3 is built from 16 residues. The CDR3 coding sequence is TGCGCCAGCAGCTCCGGACTAGCCTCCTATTGGGCTGAGCAGTTCTTC. Translation: CASSSGLASYWAEQFF.

J is TRBJ2-5 and V is TRBV7-6; D perhaps matches TRBD2 (5 bases). V shed 5 bases and J shed 5 bases, with 12 bases lying between them. Germline V lookup: CDR1 SGHVS, CDR2 FNYEAQ. The CDR3 has 13 amino acids. This chain's CDR3 is CASSGRRGETQYF. The CDR3 nucleotides read TGTGCCAGCAGCGGCAGACGAGGGGAGACCCAGTACTTC.

CDR3 sequence: CASSQGPLSEAGGRDEQFF. CDR3 nucleotide sequence: TGCGCCAGCAGCCAAGGGCCCCTCTCGGAAGCGGGGGGGCGGGATGAGCAGTTCTTC. The chain recombines TRBV4-3 with TRBJ2-1, with 10 bases lining up with TRBD2. The germline V gene has CDR1 LGHNA and CDR2 YSLEER. V shed 1 base, J shed 8 bases, and the junction held 17 bases outside the gene matches. The CDR3 loop spans 19 amino acids.